What follows are 10 T cell receptor beta chains derived from one specimen sequenced in a study of T cell repertoires in cytomegalovirus infection. No antigens are known for them. TCRdb re-derived calls from the reads in MiXCR, one entry per CDR3 protein. Of approximately 730,000 distinct CDR3 sequences listed, roughly 30% are singletons. The sample here was cultured PBMCs, taken from culture after CMV antigen stimulation. The receptors shown here come from a human donor in good health (CMV status not recorded). Some clones in this sample may be carry-over from other donors' samples.

This clonotype has only a few counts. V usage is TRBV24-1 and J usage is TRBJ2-3; TRBD1 agrees at 7 bases. Germline values: CDR1 KGHDR, CDR2 SFDVKD. V dropped 4 bases and J dropped 2; count of bases not matched to a gene: 11. This CDR3 spans 17 amino acids. The CDR3 loop is CATSDPGQGVNTDTQYF. The CDR3 DNA reads TGTGCCACCAGTGACCCGGGTCAGGGGGTAAACACAGATACGCAGTATTTT.

In its sample, this clonotype was seen many times. V gene TRBV7-2 combines with J gene TRBJ2-2; 14 bases are a match to TRBD2. CDR1 is SGHTA, CDR2 FQGNSA, per germline. The CDR3 extends over 18 amino acids. J lost 6 bases, V lost 8 bases, and 14 bases had no gene match. The DNA for the CDR3 is TGTGCCAGCGTGCCCCCGGGACTAGCGGGGGCCCAAGCCGGGGAGCTGTTTTTT. Translated: CASVPPGLAGAQAGELFF.

In its sample, this clonotype was seen a few times. CDR3 nucleotide sequence: TGTGCCAGCAGCTTAGTGGGACAGGGGGGCTATGGCTACACCTTC. Protein sequence: CASSLVGQGGYGYTF. This sequence joins TRBV7-2 and TRBJ1-2, with 11 bases matching TRBD1. The CDR3 consists of 15 residues. Trimming removed 1 base from V and 4 bases from J; junction bases left unmatched: 2. Per the germline V gene, CDR1 is SGHTA and CDR2 is FQGNSA. The full variable domain, completed using reference TRBV7-2 and TRBJ1-2, is GAGVSQSPSNKVTEKGKDVELRCDPISGHTALYWYRQSLGQGLEFLIYFQGNSAPDKSGLPSDRFSAERTGGSVSTLTIQRTQQEDSAVYLCASSLVGQGGYGYTFGSGTRLTVV.

The chain has TRBV28 and TRBJ1-5; D might be TRBD1 (5 bases). This CDR3 contains 14 residues. Germline V gene sequence: CDR1 MDHEN, CDR2 SYDVKM. V was trimmed by 8 bases and J by 3 bases, leaving 14 bases between them. The CDR3, as DNA: TGTGCCAGCCGACAGTTAAGGACCAATCAGCCCCAGCATTTT. Translated: CASRQLRTNQPQHF.

There are many counts of this clonotype. This rearrangement joins TRBV7-6 to TRBJ2-1; 9 nucleotides agree with TRBD2. Trimming removed 1 base from V and 3 bases from J; junction bases left unmatched: 13. CDR1 is SGHVS and CDR2 is FNYEAQ in the germline V gene. The CDR3 is 19 amino acids. This CDR3 is CASSLGASGDHPRYNEQFF. The CDR3 DNA is TGTGCCAGCAGCTTAGGGGCTAGCGGGGACCATCCCCGCTACAATGAGCAGTTCTTC.

This clonotype has just a few counts. The chain uses TRBV12-3 or TRBV12-4 and TRBJ1-3; TRBD1 might be the D (5 bases). This CDR3 has 15 amino acids. V was shortened by 6 bases and J by 7 bases, with 19 bases between the two germline ends. DNA of the CDR3: TGTGCCAGCAGCCAAATGGGGGTTCGGAGGAACACCATATATTTT. It is translated as CASSQMGVRRNTIYF.

This chain connects TRBV14 to TRBJ1-1, with D unresolved. This CDR3 comprises 14 residues. Germline loops: CDR1 SGHDN, CDR2 FVKESK. V gave up 3 bases and J gave up 2 bases, with 10 bases separating them. CDR3 sequence: CASSHFSENTEAFF. In DNA, the CDR3 is TGTGCCAGCAGCCATTTTTCGGAAAACACTGAAGCTTTCTTT.

The rearrangement uses TRBV7-6 and TRBJ2-5; D call uncertain. Deletions cut 1 base from V and 5 bases from J, with 11 bases between. CDR1 and CDR2 from the germline V gene are SGHVS and FNYEAQ. CDR3 length: 14 residues. The CDR3 sequence: CASSLVGVTETQYF. CDR3 in DNA: TGTGCCAGCAGCTTAGTTGGGGTTACGGAGACCCAGTACTTC.

This clonotype has just a few counts. The chain is built from TRBV12-3 or TRBV12-4 and TRBJ2-3; D unresolved. Trimming shortened V by 7 bases and J by 0 bases, and 8 bases separated the two germline ends. The CDR3 is 13 amino acids. The CDR3 bases are TGTGCCAGCACGGAGCCTAGCACAGATACGCAGTATTTT. Translation gives CASTEPSTDTQYF.

The rearrangement joins TRBV7-2 to TRBJ2-7; 10 nucleotides match TRBD2. The CDR3 length is 14 residues. The V segment lost 5 bases and the J segment 3 bases; nucleotides outside the gene matches: 4. Germline V gene sequence: CDR1 SGHTA, CDR2 FQGNSA. The CDR3 region is CASSRTSGIYEQYF. The CDR3 DNA sequence: TGTGCCAGCAGCCGGACTAGCGGAATCTACGAGCAGTACTTC. Full variable domain (missing parts from reference TRBV7-2 and TRBJ2-7): GAGVSQSPSNKVTEKGKDVELRCDPISGHTALYWYRQSLGQGLEFLIYFQGNSAPDKSGLPSDRFSAERTGGSVSTLTIQRTQQEDSAVYLCASSRTSGIYEQYFGPGTRLTVT.